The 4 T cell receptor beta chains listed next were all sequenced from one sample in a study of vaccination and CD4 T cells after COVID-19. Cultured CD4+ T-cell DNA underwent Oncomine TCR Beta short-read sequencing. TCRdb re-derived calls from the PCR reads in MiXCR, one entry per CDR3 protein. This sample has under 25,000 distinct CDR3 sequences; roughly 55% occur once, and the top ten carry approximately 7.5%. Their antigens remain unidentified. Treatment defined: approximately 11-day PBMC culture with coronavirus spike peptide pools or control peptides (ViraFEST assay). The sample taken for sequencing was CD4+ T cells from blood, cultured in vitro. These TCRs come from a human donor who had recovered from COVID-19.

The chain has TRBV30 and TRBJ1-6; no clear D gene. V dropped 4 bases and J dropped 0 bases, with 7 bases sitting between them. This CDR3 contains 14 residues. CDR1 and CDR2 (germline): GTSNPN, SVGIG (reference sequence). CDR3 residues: CAWTVSSYNSPLHF. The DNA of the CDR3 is TGTGCCTGGACAGTGAGCTCCTATAATTCACCCCTCCACTTT.

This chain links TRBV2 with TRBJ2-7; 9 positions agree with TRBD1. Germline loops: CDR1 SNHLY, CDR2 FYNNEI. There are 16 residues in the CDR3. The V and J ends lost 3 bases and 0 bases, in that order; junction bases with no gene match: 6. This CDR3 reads CASSDGGQGGSYEQYF. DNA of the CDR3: TGTGCCAGCAGTGACGGGGGACAGGGAGGCTCCTACGAGCAGTACTTC.

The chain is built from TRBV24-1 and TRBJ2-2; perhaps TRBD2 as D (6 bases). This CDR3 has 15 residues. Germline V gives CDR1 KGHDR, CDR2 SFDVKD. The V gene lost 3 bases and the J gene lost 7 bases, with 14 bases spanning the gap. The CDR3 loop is CATSDAGPPGGELFF. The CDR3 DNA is TGTGCCACCAGTGATGCGGGACCACCAGGCGGGGAGCTGTTTTTT.

CDR3 amino acids: CASTLNRGLSPLHF. The CDR3 DNA sequence: TGTGCCAGCACCCTCAACAGGGGGCTTTCACCCCTCCACTTT. The rearrangement uses TRBV28 and TRBJ1-6; 9 bases agree with TRBD1. The length of the CDR3 is 14 residues. The junction had 7 bases not matched to a gene; V was cut back by 7 bases and J by 9 bases. Germline V gives CDR1 MDHEN, CDR2 SYDVKM.